This T cell receptor (beta chain) was identified in a study of blood T cell repertoires in COVID-19. Sequenced by immunoSEQ multiplex PCR; TCRdb stores in-frame clones only, minus some. The table records some 250,000 clones, about nine tenths of them present only once. Participants had their cohort set by participant-reported clinical history. This CDR3 contains 14 residues. CDR1 and CDR2 (germline): GTSNPN, SVGIG (reference sequence). V was cut by 7 bases and J by 2 bases, with 15 bases left in between. This clone came up a few times. This clonotype originated in a human donor in a cohort exposed to, infected with or recovered from COVID-19 (not recorded which). The donor label of this sample is uncertain. The sample was PBMCs or T cells enriched from blood (not recorded which). V gene TRBV30 combines with J gene TRBJ1-3; D is possibly TRBD1 (5 bases). CDR3 in DNA: TGTGCCTCTCGTGGCAGGGAAGCTGGAAACACCATATATTTT. It codes for CASRGREAGNTIYF. The whole variable domain, filled in from reference TRBV30 and TRBJ1-3, reads SQTIHQWPATLVQPVGSPLSLECTVEGTSNPNLYWYRQAAGRGLQLLFYSVGIGQISSEVPQNLSASRPQDRQFILSSKKLLLSDSGFYLCASRGREAGNTIYFGEGSWLTVV.